This TCR beta chain emerged from a study of T-cell reconstitution after alpha-beta-depleted transplantation in children. Unique molecular identifiers were used to barcode this TCRbeta library. TCRdb recomputed calls from the PCR reads with MiXCR, one row per CDR3 protein. The table lists a few hundred thousand distinct CDR3 sequences, around 10% of them singletons. V was shortened by 4 bases and J by 9 bases, with 18 bases between the two germline ends. The CDR3 is 14 residues long. CDR1 is LGHNA and CDR2 is YSLEER in the germline V gene. This clonotype was picked up a small number of times. The receptor was isolated from a human donor who donated a stem cell graft to a child with acute lymphoblastic leukemia. The sample here was PBMCs from the stem cell graft donor, taken from the stem cell graft. The chain is built from TRBV4-3 and TRBJ1-2; tentative D call: TRBD1 (6 bases). The CDR3 protein is CASSPEDRRFSYTF. The CDR3, as DNA: TGCGCCAGCAGCCCCGAGGACAGAAGGTTTAGCTACACCTTC.